Sequencing of this T cell receptor (beta chain) was carried out in a study of T-cell memory formation after mild COVID-19. Study details: Largely, the TCR clusters proved donor specific. General observations from the study: CD4+ clones that contracted lay mainly in CM and EM; CD8+ ones lay in EMRA.

TCRdb reprocessed the 5' RACE reads via MiXCR and lists one record per CDR3 protein. The sample has about 320,000 distinct CDR3 sequences, 13% to 15% seen once. With 1 base removed from V and 8 bases from J, the gap between germline ends came to 12 bases. CDR3 length: 13 residues. Germline V gives CDR1 SGHKS, CDR2 YYEKEE (reference sequence). Turning to this clonotype: What it recognizes is unknown.

Specimen: PBMCs or a T cell subset sorted from them (not recorded which). The sequence was collected from a man aged 18 to 29 who had mild COVID-19 (a few samples of this study predate the infection). Cell type and time point are not known. The chain couples TRBV5-5 to TRBJ1-2, with D possibly TRBD1 on 5 matching bases. The CDR3 nucleotides are TGTGCCAGCAGCTTGCCTGGGGGAAAGGGCTACACCTTC. It specifies CASSLPGGKGYTF.